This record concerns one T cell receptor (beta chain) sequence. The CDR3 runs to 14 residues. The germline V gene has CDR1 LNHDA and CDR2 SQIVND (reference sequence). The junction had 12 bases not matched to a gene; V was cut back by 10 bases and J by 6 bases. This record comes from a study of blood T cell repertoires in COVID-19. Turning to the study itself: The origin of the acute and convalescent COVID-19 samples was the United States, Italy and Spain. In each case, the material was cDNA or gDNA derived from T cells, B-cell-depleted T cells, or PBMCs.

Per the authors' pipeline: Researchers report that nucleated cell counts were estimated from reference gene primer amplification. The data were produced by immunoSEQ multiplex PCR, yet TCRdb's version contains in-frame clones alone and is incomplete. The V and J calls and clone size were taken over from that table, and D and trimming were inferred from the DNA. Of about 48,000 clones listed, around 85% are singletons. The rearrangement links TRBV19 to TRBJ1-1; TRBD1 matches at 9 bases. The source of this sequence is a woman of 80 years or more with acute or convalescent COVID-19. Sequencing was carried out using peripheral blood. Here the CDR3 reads CATREDRGGPEAFF. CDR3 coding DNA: TGTGCCACCCGAGAGGACAGGGGCGGCCCTGAAGCTTTCTTT.